This TCR beta chain derives from a study of T-cell memory formation after mild COVID-19. The overall study: The two donors had largely donor-specific TCR clusters.

Constant-segment primers served in 5'RACE that generated TCR alpha and TCR beta cDNA libraries bearing sample barcodes and UMIs. MiXCR was run by TCRdb on the 5' RACE reads, yielding one entry per CDR3 protein. Of around 390,000 distinct CDR3 sequences listed, 16% are singletons. Notes on the study in general: Largely, contracting CD4+ clones fell within CM and EM, and contracting CD8+ clones within EMRA. CD4/CD8 balance held among clones contracting day 15 to 85, and later expanders leaned CD4+.

Trimming removed 5 bases at V and 9 bases at J, with 13 bases between. CDR3 size: 13 residues. Germline CDR1 SGHTA, CDR2 FQGNSA. This clonotype has only a few counts. Its antigen is as yet unknown. J is TRBJ2-2 and V is TRBV7-2; D is ambiguous. This clonotype was obtained from a man aged 18 to 30 who had mild COVID-19 (a few samples of this study predate the infection). Cell type and time point are not known. Sequencing used PBMCs or a T cell subset sorted from them (not recorded which). The CDR3 DNA reads TGTGCCAGCAGCCAAATCGGTTACCGGGAGCTGTTTTTT. This encodes CASSQIGYRELFF.